The entry below describes one T cell receptor (beta chain). What it binds is unknown. This sample stems from a study of T cell responses to AZD1222 COVID-19 vaccine. TCRdb's copy holds only in-frame clones and misses some; the assay was immunoSEQ multiplex PCR. The table lists approximately 92,000 clones, approximately 91% of them singletons. CDR1 is MNHEY and CDR2 is SVGAGI in the germline V gene. V shed 6 bases, J shed 1 base, and the junction held 8 bases outside the gene matches. There are 15 residues in the CDR3. Regarding the study as a whole: The breadth and depth of Spike-specific TCRs increased once two AZD1222 doses had been given. Spike-wide vaccine-associated CD4 TCRs dominated at 160-218 and 743-854.

Sample: peripheral blood, taken on day 0 of AZD1222 vaccination. The chain joins TRBV6-5 to TRBJ1-1; 7 bases agree with TRBD1. This TCR came from an adult in good health. The CDR3 loop reads CASRPWGQSNTEAFF. CDR3 DNA: TGTGCCAGCAGACCCTGGGGACAGTCGAACACTGAAGCTTTCTTT.